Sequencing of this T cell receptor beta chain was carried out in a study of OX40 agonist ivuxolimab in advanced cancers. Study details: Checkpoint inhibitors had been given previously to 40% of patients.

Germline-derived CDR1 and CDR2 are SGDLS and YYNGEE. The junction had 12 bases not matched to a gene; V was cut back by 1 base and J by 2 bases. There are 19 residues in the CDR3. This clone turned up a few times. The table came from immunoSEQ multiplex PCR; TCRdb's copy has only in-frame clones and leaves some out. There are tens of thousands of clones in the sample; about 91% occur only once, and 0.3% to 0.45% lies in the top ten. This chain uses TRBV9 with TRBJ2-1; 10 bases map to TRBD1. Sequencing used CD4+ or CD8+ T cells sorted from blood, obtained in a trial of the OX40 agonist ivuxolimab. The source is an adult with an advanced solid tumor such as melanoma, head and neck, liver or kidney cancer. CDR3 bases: TGTGCCAGCAGCGTATTGGGACAGGGGTTCGGTGGCCCCTACAATGAGCAGTTCTTC. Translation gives CASSVLGQGFGGPYNEQFF.